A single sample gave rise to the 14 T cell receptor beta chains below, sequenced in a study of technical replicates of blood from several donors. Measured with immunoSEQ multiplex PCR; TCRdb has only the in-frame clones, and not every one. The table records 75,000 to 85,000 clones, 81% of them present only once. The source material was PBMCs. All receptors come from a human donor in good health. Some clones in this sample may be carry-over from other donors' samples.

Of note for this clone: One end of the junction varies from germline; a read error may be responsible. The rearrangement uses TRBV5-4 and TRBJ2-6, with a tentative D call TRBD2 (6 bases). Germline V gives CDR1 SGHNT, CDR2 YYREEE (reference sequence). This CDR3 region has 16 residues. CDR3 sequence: CASSQDSGSGANVLTF. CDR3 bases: TGCGCCAGCAGCCAAGATAGCGGCTCTGGGGCCAACGTCCTGACTTTC. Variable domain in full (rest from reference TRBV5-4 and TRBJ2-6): ETGVTQSPTHLIKTRGQQVTLRCSSQSGHNTVSWYQQALGQGPQFIFQYYREEENGRGNFPPRFSGLQFPNYSSELNVNALELDDSALYLCASSQDSGSGANVLTFGAGSRLTVL.

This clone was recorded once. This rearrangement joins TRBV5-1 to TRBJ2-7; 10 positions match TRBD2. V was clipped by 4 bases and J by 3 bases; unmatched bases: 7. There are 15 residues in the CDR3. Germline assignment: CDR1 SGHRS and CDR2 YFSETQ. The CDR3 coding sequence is TGCGCCAGCAGCAACCCTAGCGGGGGCCTCTACGAGCAGTACTTC. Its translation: CASSNPSGGLYEQYF.

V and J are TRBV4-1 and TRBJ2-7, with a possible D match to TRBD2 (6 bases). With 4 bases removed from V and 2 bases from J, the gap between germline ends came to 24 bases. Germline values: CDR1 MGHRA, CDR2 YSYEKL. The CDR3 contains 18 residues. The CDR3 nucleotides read TGCGCCAGCAGCCCCCACTCCGCGGGGACTCCGAGACCCTACGAGCAGTACTTC. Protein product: CASSPHSAGTPRPYEQYF.

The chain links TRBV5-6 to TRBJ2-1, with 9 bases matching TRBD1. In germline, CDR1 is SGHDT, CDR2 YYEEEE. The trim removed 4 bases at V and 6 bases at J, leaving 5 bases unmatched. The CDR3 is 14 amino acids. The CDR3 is CASSKGQGFNEQFF. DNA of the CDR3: TGTGCCAGCAGCAAGGGACAGGGCTTCAATGAGCAGTTCTTC. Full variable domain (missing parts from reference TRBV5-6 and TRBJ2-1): DAGVTQSPTHLIKTRGQQVTLRCSPKSGHDTVSWYQQALGQGPQFIFQYYEEEERQRGNFPDRFSGHQFPNYSSELNVNALLLGDSALYLCASSKGQGFNEQFFGPGTRLTVL.

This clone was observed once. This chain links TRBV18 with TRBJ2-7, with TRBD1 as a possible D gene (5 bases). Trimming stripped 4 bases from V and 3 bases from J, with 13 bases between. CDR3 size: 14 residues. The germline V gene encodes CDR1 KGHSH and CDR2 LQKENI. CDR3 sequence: CASSLSTASYEQYF. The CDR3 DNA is TGTGCCAGCTCACTATCGACAGCGAGCTACGAGCAGTACTTC. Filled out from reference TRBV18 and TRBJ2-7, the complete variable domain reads NAGVMQNPRHLVRRRGQEARLRCSPMKGHSHVYWYRQLPEEGLKFMVYLQKENIIDESGMPKERFSAEFPKEGPSILRIQQVVRGDSAAYFCASSLSTASYEQYFGPGTRLTVT.

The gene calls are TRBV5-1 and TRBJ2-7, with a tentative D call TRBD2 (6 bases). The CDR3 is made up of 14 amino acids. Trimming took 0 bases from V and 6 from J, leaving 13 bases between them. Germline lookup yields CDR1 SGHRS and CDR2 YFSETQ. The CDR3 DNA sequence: TGCGCCAGCAGCTTGGGCCCAACTAGCCCCGAGCAGTACTTC. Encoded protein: CASSLGPTSPEQYF.

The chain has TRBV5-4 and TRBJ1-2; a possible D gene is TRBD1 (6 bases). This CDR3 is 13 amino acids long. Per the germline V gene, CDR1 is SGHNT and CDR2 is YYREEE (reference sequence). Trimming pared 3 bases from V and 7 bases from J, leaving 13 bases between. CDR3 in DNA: TGTGCCAGCAGCTGGACGAAGACAGGTGGCTACACCTTC. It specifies CASSWTKTGGYTF.

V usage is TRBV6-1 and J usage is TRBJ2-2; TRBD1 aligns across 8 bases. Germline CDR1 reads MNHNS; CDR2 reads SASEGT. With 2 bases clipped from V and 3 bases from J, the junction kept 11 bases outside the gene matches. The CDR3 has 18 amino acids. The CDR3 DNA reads TGTGCCAGCAGTGAACAGGGGGCGCTGGGTCTTCACACCGGGGAGCTGTTTTTT. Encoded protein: CASSEQGALGLHTGELFF.

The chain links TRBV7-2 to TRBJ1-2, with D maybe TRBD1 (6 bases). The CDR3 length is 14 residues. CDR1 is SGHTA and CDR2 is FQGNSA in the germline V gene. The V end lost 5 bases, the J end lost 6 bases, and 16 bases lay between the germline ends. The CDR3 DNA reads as TGTGCCAGCAGCCCCTATGGACGGACAGATGGCTACACCTTC. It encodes CASSPYGRTDGYTF.

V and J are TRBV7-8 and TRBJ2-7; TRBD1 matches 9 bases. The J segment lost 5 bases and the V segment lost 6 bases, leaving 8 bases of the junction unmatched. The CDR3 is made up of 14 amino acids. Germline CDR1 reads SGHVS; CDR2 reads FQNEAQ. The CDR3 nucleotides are TGTGCCAGCAGTTCTAGGACAGGGGAGGACGAGCAGTACTTC. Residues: CASSSRTGEDEQYF.

Here the CDR3 DNA reads TGTGCCAGCAGCTATAACAGGGGCTATGAGCAGTTCTTC. Its translation: CASSYNRGYEQFF. This chain uses TRBV7-2 with TRBJ2-1; TRBD1 agrees at 7 bases. This CDR3 is built from 13 residues. The trim removed 4 bases at V and 8 bases at J, leaving 5 bases unmatched. Germline V gives CDR1 SGHTA, CDR2 FQGNSA.

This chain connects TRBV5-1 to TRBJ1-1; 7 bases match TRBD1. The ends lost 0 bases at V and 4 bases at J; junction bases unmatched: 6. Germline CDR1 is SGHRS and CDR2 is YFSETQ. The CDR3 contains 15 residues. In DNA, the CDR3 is TGCGCCAGCAGCTTGGGAGGGGGCAGAGGCACTGAAGCTTTCTTT. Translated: CASSLGGGRGTEAFF.

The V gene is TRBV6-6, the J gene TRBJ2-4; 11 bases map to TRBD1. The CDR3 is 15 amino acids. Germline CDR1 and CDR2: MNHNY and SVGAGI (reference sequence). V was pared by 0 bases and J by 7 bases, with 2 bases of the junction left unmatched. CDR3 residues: CASSYSGQGANIQYF. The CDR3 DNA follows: TGTGCCAGCAGTTACTCCGGACAGGGGGCGAACATTCAGTACTTC.

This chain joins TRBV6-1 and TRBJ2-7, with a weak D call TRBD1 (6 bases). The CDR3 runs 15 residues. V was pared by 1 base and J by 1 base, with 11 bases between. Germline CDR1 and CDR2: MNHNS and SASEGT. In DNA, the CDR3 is TGTGCCAGCAGTGAAGTAGGGGGTTGGTCCTACGAGCAGTACTTC. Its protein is CASSEVGGWSYEQYF.